This T cell receptor beta chain was recorded in a study of T cells after posttransplantation cyclophosphamide. Study-wide results and caveats: Blood and skin or GI T cell repertoires showed limited TRB overlap.

The method was immunoSEQ multiplex PCR; TCRdb's version includes in-frame clones alone and lacks a portion of them. The sample has 25,000 or so clones; roughly 82% are singletons. With 5 bases removed from V and 7 bases from J, the gap between germline ends came to 16 bases. Germline V gives CDR1 SEHNR, CDR2 FQNEAQ (reference sequence). The CDR3 is 14 residues long. A single count supports this clone. Its specificity is unknown. V gene TRBV7-9 combines with J gene TRBJ2-3; weak D call: TRBD1 (6 bases). The sequencing sample was made of PBMCs. The clonotype comes from a woman aged 55-70 years with a blood cancer, CMV-positive, and with a related stem cell donor. CDR3 residues: CASSPTGSRNTQYF. DNA for the CDR3: TGTGCCAGCAGCCCCACAGGGAGTCGGAATACGCAGTATTTT.